This paragraph covers one TCR beta chain sequence. The data were produced by immunoSEQ multiplex PCR, yet TCRdb's version contains in-frame clones alone and is incomplete. This repertoire shows 30,000 to 35,000 clones, 90% found once; its top ten account for around 0.62%. This entry is derived from a study of T cell changes during pregnancy in multiple sclerosis. The CDR3 length is 12 residues. CDR1 and CDR2 from the germline V gene are SEHNR and FQNEAQ (reference sequence). V lost 5 bases to trimming and J lost 9 bases; unmatched junction nucleotides: 5. The input for sequencing was CD4+ T cells from peripheral blood mononuclear cells, taken in the third trimester of pregnancy. This receptor was taken from a female donor in good health, enrolled as a control in a pregnancy study. The J gene is TRBJ1-1, the V gene TRBV7-9, with 8 nucleotides matching TRBD1. The CDR3 DNA reads as TGTGCCAGCAGCGCGGACAGGGTACAAGCTTTCTTT. Its translation is CASSADRVQAFF.